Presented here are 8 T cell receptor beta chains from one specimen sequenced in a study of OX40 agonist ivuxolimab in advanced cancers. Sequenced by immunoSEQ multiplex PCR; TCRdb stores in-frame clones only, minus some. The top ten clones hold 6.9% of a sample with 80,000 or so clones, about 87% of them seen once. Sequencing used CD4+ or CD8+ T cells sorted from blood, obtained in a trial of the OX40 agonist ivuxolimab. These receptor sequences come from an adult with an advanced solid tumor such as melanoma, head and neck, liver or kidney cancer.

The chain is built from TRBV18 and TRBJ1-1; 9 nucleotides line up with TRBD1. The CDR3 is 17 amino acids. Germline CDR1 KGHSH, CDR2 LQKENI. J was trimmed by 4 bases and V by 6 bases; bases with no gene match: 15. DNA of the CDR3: TGTGCCAGCTCCCGGGGACAGGGAGGTACCCGTAGCACTGAAGCTTTCTTT. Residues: CASSRGQGGTRSTEAFF. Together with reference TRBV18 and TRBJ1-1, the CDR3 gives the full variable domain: NAGVMQNPRHLVRRRGQEARLRCSPMKGHSHVYWYRQLPEEGLKFMVYLQKENIIDESGMPKERFSAEFPKEGPSILRIQQVVRGDSAAYFCASSRGQGGTRSTEAFFGQGTRLTVV.

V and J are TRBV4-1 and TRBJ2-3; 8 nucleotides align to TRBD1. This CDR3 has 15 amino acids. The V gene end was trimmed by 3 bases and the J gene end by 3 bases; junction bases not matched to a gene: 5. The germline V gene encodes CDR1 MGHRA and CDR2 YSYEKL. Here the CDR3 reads CASSHRRTGTDTQYF. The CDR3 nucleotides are TGCGCCAGCAGCCATCGTCGGACAGGGACAGATACGCAGTATTTT.

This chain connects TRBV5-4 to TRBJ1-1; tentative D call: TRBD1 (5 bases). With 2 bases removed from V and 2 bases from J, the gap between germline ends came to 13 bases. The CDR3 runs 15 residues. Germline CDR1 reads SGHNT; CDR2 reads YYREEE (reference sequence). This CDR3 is CASSFSTGENTEAFF. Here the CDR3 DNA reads TGTGCCAGCAGCTTCAGTACGGGGGAAAACACTGAAGCTTTCTTT.

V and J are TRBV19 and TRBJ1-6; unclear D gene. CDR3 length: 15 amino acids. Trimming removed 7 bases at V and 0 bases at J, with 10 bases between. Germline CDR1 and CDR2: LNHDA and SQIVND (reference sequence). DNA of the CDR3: TGTGCCAGTAAAACCCAGAGCTCCTATAATTCACCCCTCCACTTT. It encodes CASKTQSSYNSPLHF.

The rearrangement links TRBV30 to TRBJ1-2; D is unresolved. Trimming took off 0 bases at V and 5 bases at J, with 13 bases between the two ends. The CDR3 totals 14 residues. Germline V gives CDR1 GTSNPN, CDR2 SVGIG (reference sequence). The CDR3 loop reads CAWSVGFTSYGYTF. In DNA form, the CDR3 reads TGTGCCTGGAGTGTAGGATTTACCTCATATGGCTACACCTTC.

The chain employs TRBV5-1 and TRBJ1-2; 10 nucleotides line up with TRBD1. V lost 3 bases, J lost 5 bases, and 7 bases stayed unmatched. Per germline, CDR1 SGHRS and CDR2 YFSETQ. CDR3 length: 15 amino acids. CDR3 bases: TGCGCCAGCAGCTCGGTGACAGGGGGCTCTTATGGCTACACCTTC. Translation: CASSSVTGGSYGYTF.

The CDR3 sequence is CASSLVPPSGRKETQYF. The DNA for the CDR3 is TGTGCCAGCAGTTTAGTCCCCCCTAGCGGGAGGAAAGAGACCCAGTACTTC. This chain uses TRBV27 with TRBJ2-5; 11 nucleotides line up with TRBD2. The V and J ends lost 2 bases and 3 bases, in that order; junction bases with no gene match: 8. Germline assignment: CDR1 MNHEY and CDR2 SMNVEV (reference sequence). CDR3 size: 17 residues.

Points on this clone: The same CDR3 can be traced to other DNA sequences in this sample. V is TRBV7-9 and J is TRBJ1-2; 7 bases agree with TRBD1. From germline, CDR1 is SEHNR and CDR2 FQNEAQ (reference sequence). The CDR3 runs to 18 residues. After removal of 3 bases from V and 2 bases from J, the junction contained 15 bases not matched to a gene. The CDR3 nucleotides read TGTGCCAGCAGCTTTTCGTTTGGGCAAGGGACAGCCAACTATGGCTACACCTTC. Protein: CASSFSFGQGTANYGYTF.